This entry lists 30 T cell receptor beta chains sequenced from one sample in a study of neurological immune-mediated disorders. A single record per CDR3 protein comes from TCRdb applying MiXCR to the 5' RACE reads. Here the sample spans more than 60,000 distinct CDR3 sequences, around 3.8% being singletons. Material for sequencing was PBMCs. Receptors originate from a woman aged 45-60 years with multiple sclerosis.

The table lists this clonotype with many counts. The rearrangement uses TRBV5-1 and TRBJ2-2; 14 nucleotides line up with TRBD2. This CDR3 contains 15 residues. Germline CDR1 SGHRS, CDR2 YFSETQ. Germline trimming cut 2 bases from V and 11 bases from J; bases unmatched to any gene: 5. Here the CDR3 DNA reads TGCGCCAGCAGCTTCGGGACTAGCGGGAGCGGAGAGCTGTTTTTT. It yields the protein CASSFGTSGSGELFF.

CDR3 loop: CASSSRTSGTTYEQYF. CDR3 in DNA: TGTGCCAGCAGTTCACGGACTAGCGGGACGACCTACGAGCAGTACTTC. The chain employs TRBV12-3 or TRBV12-4 and TRBJ2-7; TRBD2 matches 12 bases. This CDR3 contains 16 residues. With V trimmed by 4 bases and J by 2 bases, 6 bases remained unmatched.

At least ten counts were recorded for this clonotype. The V gene is TRBV10-3, the J gene TRBJ2-7; 8 bases align to TRBD1. V trimming: 0 bases; J trimming: 0 bases; junction bases outside the gene matches: 4. Germline CDR1 is ENHRY and CDR2 is SYGVKD. The length of the CDR3 is 16 residues. The CDR3 sequence: CAISESNRGNSYEQYF. The DNA of the CDR3 is TGTGCCATCAGTGAGTCAAACAGGGGGAACTCCTACGAGCAGTACTTC.

J is TRBJ1-2 and V is TRBV29-1, with unresolved D. The V gene lost 8 bases and the J gene lost 0 bases, with 10 bases spanning the gap. Germline-derived CDR1 and CDR2 are SQVTM and ANQGSEA. The CDR3 length is 12 residues. Written as DNA, the CDR3 is TGCAGCACGAACAACGCTAACTATGGCTACACCTTC. Translating it yields CSTNNANYGYTF.

This clonotype was seen ten or more times. The chain links TRBV10-3 to TRBJ1-5, with 7 bases fitting TRBD1. The J segment lost 4 bases and the V segment lost 0 bases, leaving 6 bases of the junction unmatched. Germline CDR1 reads ENHRY; CDR2 reads SYGVKD. This CDR3 contains 16 residues. The CDR3 is CAISESGGGGNQPQHF. CDR3 bases: TGTGCCATCAGTGAGTCGGGAGGGGGCGGTAATCAGCCCCAGCATTTT.

This clonotype was counted ten times or more. The rearrangement uses TRBV20-1 and TRBJ1-1; TRBD1 matches at 9 bases. The ends lost 6 bases at V and 11 bases at J; junction bases unmatched: 10. CDR1 DFQATT and CDR2 SNEGSKA come from the germline V gene (reference sequence). The CDR3 has 12 amino acids. The CDR3 DNA reads TGCAGTGCAGCGGGACAGGGTTTGGCCGCTTTCTTT. Protein sequence: CSAAGQGLAAFF.

This clonotype was picked up many times. The chain joins TRBV29-1 to TRBJ2-7; TRBD2 matches at 9 bases. Germline-derived CDR1 and CDR2 are SQVTM and ANQGSEA. Unmatched junction bases numbered 5, after V lost 6 bases and J lost 5 bases. CDR3 length: 12 residues. Written as DNA, the CDR3 is TGCAGCGTCGGCGGGAGGGCCCACGAGCAGTACTTC. It translates to CSVGGRAHEQYF.

This clonotype was counted ten times or more. The chain employs TRBV12-3 or TRBV12-4 and TRBJ2-6, with D possibly called TRBD1 or TRBD2 (6 bases each). V was trimmed by 5 bases and J by 4 bases, leaving 15 bases between them. This CDR3 has 16 amino acids. CDR3 amino acids: CASSQTGARGANVLTF. Written as DNA, the CDR3 is TGTGCCAGCAGTCAGACGGGGGCGAGGGGGGCCAACGTCCTGACTTTC.

This clonotype was counted ten times or more. This rearrangement joins TRBV11-2 to TRBJ2-1; D uncertain. The CDR3 runs 12 residues. Germline loops: CDR1 SGHAT, CDR2 FQNNGV. Trimming pared 5 bases from V and 5 bases from J, leaving 7 bases between. CDR3 amino acids: CASSQTNNEQFF. The DNA for the CDR3 is TGTGCCAGCAGCCAAACCAACAATGAGCAGTTCTTC.

In its sample, this clonotype was seen many times. The V gene is TRBV6-5, the J gene TRBJ2-3; 7 bases match TRBD1. CDR1 MNHEY and CDR2 SVGAGI come from the germline V gene. The CDR3 consists of 15 residues. The V gene end was trimmed by 6 bases and the J gene end by 1 base; junction bases not matched to a gene: 7. CDR3 residues: CASSRGTAGTDTQYF. The CDR3 DNA is TGTGCCAGCAGCCGAGGGACAGCGGGCACAGATACGCAGTATTTT.

This clonotype appeared many times. A junction end diverges from the germline sequence, so it may reflect a read error. The chain is built from TRBV10-3 and TRBJ1-5; D is perhaps TRBD1 (6 bases). Germline values: CDR1 ENHRY, CDR2 SYGVKD. CDR3 length equals 14 residues. In nucleotides, the CDR3 is TGTGCCATCAGTGCTGGACAGATATCCCAGCCCCAGAATTTT. Translation: CAISAGQISQPQNF.

The chain has TRBV20-1 and TRBJ2-5, with 10 bases fitting TRBD2. CDR3 length: 13 amino acids. Unmatched junction bases numbered 3, after V lost 6 bases and J lost 2 bases. Germline values: CDR1 DFQATT, CDR2 SNEGSKA (reference sequence). CDR3 amino acids: CSAWTSGQETQYF. CDR3 nucleotides: TGCAGTGCCTGGACTAGCGGACAAGAGACCCAGTACTTC.

This clonotype has a count of ten or more. The chain joins TRBV29-1 to TRBJ2-3; D is unclear. Trimming pared 3 bases from V and 0 bases from J, leaving 1 base between. In germline, CDR1 is SQVTM, CDR2 ANQGSEA. The CDR3 contains 11 residues. DNA of the CDR3: TGCAGCGTTGATAGCACAGATACGCAGTATTTT. This sequence encodes CSVDSTDTQYF.

This clonotype was seen many times. The rearrangement joins TRBV20-1 to TRBJ1-3, with D unclear. Trimming took 3 bases from V and 7 from J, leaving 13 bases between them. Germline lookup yields CDR1 DFQATT and CDR2 SNEGSKA (reference sequence). This CDR3 contains 13 residues. This CDR3 is CSARENLWNTIYF. The DNA for the CDR3 is TGCAGTGCTAGGGAGAATCTATGGAACACCATATATTTT.

This clonotype was observed a handful of times. The rearrangement links TRBV6-6 to TRBJ1-5, with D uncertain. Germline V gene lookup returns CDR1 MNHNY and CDR2 SVGAGI (reference sequence). CDR3 length equals 13 residues. Deletions cut 6 bases from V and 0 bases from J, with 6 bases between. The CDR3, as DNA: TGTGCCAGCAGGCAGGATAGCAATCAGCCCCAGCATTTT. Residues: CASRQDSNQPQHF.

This clonotype was counted many times. The rearrangement joins TRBV2 to TRBJ2-2; 10 nucleotides agree with TRBD1. CDR1 is SNHLY, CDR2 FYNNEI, per germline. The CDR3 sequence is 20 residues long. V shed 10 bases and J 0 bases; nucleotides not matched to a gene: 20. For the CDR3, the DNA is TGTGCCACCCAACCGGGACAGGGGTTCTTTAGCGGGGCGAACACCGGGGAGCTGTTTTTT. Its protein product is CATQPGQGFFSGANTGELFF.

The sample holds many counts of this clonotype. J is TRBJ1-2 and V is TRBV20-1; D is unclear. Trimming took off 1 base at V and 0 bases at J, with 9 bases between the two ends. This CDR3 region has 14 residues. Germline V gene lookup returns CDR1 DFQATT and CDR2 SNEGSKA (reference sequence). The CDR3 sequence: CSARVLEANYGYTF. In DNA form, the CDR3 reads TGCAGTGCTAGAGTGCTGGAAGCTAACTATGGCTACACCTTC.

The sample holds many counts of this clonotype. The chain employs TRBV7-6 and TRBJ2-7, with D unclear. Per the germline V gene, CDR1 is SGHVS and CDR2 is FNYEAQ. This CDR3 has 13 amino acids. V lost 3 bases and J 0 bases, leaving 6 bases between the germline ends. In DNA, the CDR3 is TGTGCCAGCAGCTTTCCGGGCTCCTACGAGCAGTACTTC. It yields the protein CASSFPGSYEQYF. Based on the CDR3 plus reference TRBV7-6 and TRBJ2-7, the full variable domain is GAGVSQSPRYKVTKRGQDVALRCDPISGHVSLYWYRQALGQGPEFLTYFNYEAQQDKSGLPNDRFSAERPEGSISTLTIQRTEQRDSAMYRCASSFPGSYEQYFGPGTRLTVT.

This clonotype was picked up many times. V usage is TRBV10-3 and J usage is TRBJ1-1; 7 nucleotides line up with TRBD1. The CDR3 contains 13 residues. V lost 8 bases, J lost 1 base, and 4 bases stayed unmatched. Germline CDR1 reads ENHRY; CDR2 reads SYGVKD. CDR3 DNA: TGTGCCATCGAGGGGGACAGGAACACTGAAGCTTTCTTT. Encoded protein: CAIEGDRNTEAFF.

This clonotype was observed many times. CDR3 loop: CASSLPTGRTEAFF. In DNA form, the CDR3 reads TGTGCCAGCAGCTTACCTACAGGGCGGACTGAAGCTTTCTTT. The chain links TRBV7-9 to TRBJ1-1, with a weak D call TRBD1 (6 bases). The V gene lost 2 bases and the J gene lost 5 bases, with 12 bases spanning the gap. The CDR3 runs 14 residues. Germline V CDR1 and CDR2: SEHNR, FQNEAQ (reference sequence).

This clonotype was seen ten or more times. This chain links TRBV5-1 with TRBJ1-2; 8 nucleotides agree with TRBD1. Germline CDR1 and CDR2: SGHRS and YFSETQ. This CDR3 contains 13 residues. The trim removed 7 bases at V and 6 bases at J, leaving 8 bases unmatched. In nucleotides, the CDR3 is TGCGCCAGCCGGCAGGGGGCAGAAGATGGCTACACCTTC. Translating it yields CASRQGAEDGYTF.

This clonotype is medium-sized in the sample. This chain uses TRBV7-6 with TRBJ1-4; 7 bases fit TRBD1. V shed 5 bases, J shed 3 bases, and the junction held 3 bases outside the gene matches. The CDR3 sequence is 14 residues long. Germline CDR1 and CDR2: SGHVS and FNYEAQ. This CDR3 is CASSLRGSNEKLFF. As DNA, the CDR3 is TGTGCCAGCAGCCTCAGGGGGTCTAATGAAAAACTGTTTTTT.

This clonotype has ten or more counts. The chain joins TRBV5-1 to TRBJ2-1, with unresolved D. V was cut by 0 bases and J by 8 bases, with 6 bases left in between. Germline lookup yields CDR1 SGHRS and CDR2 YFSETQ. The CDR3 runs to 12 residues. CDR3 coding DNA: TGCGCCAGCAGCTTGGCTTACGATGAGCAGTTCTTC. It codes for CASSLAYDEQFF.

Regarding this clonotype: Since a much larger clone is just one base distant, this may be a read error. V usage is TRBV20-1 and J usage is TRBJ2-1; maybe TRBD2 (5 bases). This CDR3 has 14 residues. V dropped 8 bases and J dropped 0 bases, with 14 bases sitting between them. CDR1 is DFQATT, CDR2 SNEGSKA, per germline (reference sequence). The CDR3, as DNA: TGCAGTCCCGGCGGGCACAGCTCCTACAATGAGCAGTTCTTC. It yields the protein CSPGGHSSYNEQFF.

This clonotype was recorded at least ten times. The rearrangement links TRBV5-1 to TRBJ2-7; 9 bases map to TRBD1. CDR1 is SGHRS and CDR2 is YFSETQ in the germline V gene. The CDR3 is 15 amino acids. V gave up 4 bases and J gave up 4 bases; unmatched junction bases: 9. The CDR3 reads CASSVFPGQGYEQYF. The CDR3 DNA is TGCGCCAGCAGCGTTTTTCCGGGACAGGGTTACGAGCAGTACTTC.

Points on this clonotype: Germline and junction disagree at one end, which may indicate a read error. This rearrangement joins TRBV7-6 to TRBJ2-3; 9 bases are a match to TRBD2. This CDR3 is built from 15 residues. Germline CDR1 is SGHVS and CDR2 is FNYEAQ. The CDR3 nucleotides read TGTACCAGCAGCTTCGGCGGGAGGGCCCCAGATACGCAGTATTTT. It codes for CTSSFGGRAPDTQYF. Together with reference TRBV7-6 and TRBJ2-3, the CDR3 gives the full variable domain: GAGVSQSPRYKVTKRGQDVALRCDPISGHVSLYWYRQALGQGPEFLTYFNYEAQQDKSGLPNDRFSAERPEGSISTLTIQRTEQRDSAMYRCTSSFGGRAPDTQYFGPGTRLTVL.

This clonotype was seen more than once but under ten times. The chain recombines TRBV20-1 with TRBJ2-1; 7 nucleotides align to TRBD1. Germline CDR1 and CDR2: DFQATT and SNEGSKA (reference sequence). V lost 6 bases and J lost 5; bases outside the gene matches: 10. The CDR3 is 14 residues long. CDR3 protein: CSAKAGTAHNEQFF. CDR3 nucleotide sequence: TGCAGTGCGAAGGCCGGGACAGCGCACAATGAGCAGTTCTTC.

This clonotype was seen many times. V and J are TRBV4-2 and TRBJ2-3, with 7 bases lining up with TRBD1. After removal of 0 bases from V and 1 base from J, the junction contained 1 base not matched to a gene. The CDR3 loop spans 15 amino acids. The V gene's germline CDR1 is LGHNA and CDR2 YNFKEQ. CDR3 bases: TGTGCCAGCAGCCAAGAAGGGACAGGCACAGATACGCAGTATTTT. It codes for CASSQEGTGTDTQYF.

This clonotype was seen more than once but under ten times. One junction end disagrees with the germline gene, perhaps due to a read error. This chain uses TRBV7-7 with TRBJ2-1, with 10 bases matching TRBD2. This CDR3 is 16 amino acids long. CDR1 SSHAT and CDR2 FNYEAQ come from the germline V gene (reference sequence). Here the CDR3 DNA reads TGTGCTAGCAGCTTAGGGACCGGACTAGCGGCGAATGAGCAGTTCTTC. Protein sequence: CASSLGTGLAANEQFF.

This clonotype was seen repeatedly, ten times or more. The chain recombines TRBV7-2 with TRBJ1-2; D is unresolved. Germline CDR1 reads SGHTA; CDR2 reads FQGNSA. Trimming left V 1 base short and J 3 bases short, with 6 bases between. The CDR3 totals 13 residues. The CDR3 DNA reads as TGTGCCAGCAGCTTAGGTGTGGACTATGGCTACACCTTC. It encodes CASSLGVDYGYTF.